What follows is one T cell receptor beta chain and its context. Germline V gene sequence: CDR1 SGHTA, CDR2 FQGNSA. The CDR3 has 19 amino acids. Trimming took 5 bases from V and 1 from J, leaving 26 bases between them. These data belong to a study of T-cell memory formation after mild COVID-19. MiXCR was run by TCRdb on the 5' RACE reads, yielding one entry per CDR3 protein. This sample has approximately 99,000 distinct CDR3 sequences, with over 15% found just once. The clonotype comes from a man between 18 and 35 years old who had mild COVID-19 (a few samples of this study predate the infection). Cell type and time point are not known. The specimen was PBMCs or a T cell subset sorted from them (not recorded which). The gene calls are TRBV7-2 and TRBJ2-5, with D perhaps given as TRBD1 or TRBD2 (6 bases each). The CDR3 DNA reads TGTGCCAGCAGCAGGGCCCAGGGGTCTAGCGCGAGACGCCAAGAGACCCAGTACTTC. Its protein product is CASSRAQGSSARRQETQYF.